One and the same sample provided the 30 T cell receptor beta chains below, sequenced in a study of blood T cell repertoires in COVID-19. Measured with immunoSEQ multiplex PCR; TCRdb has only the in-frame clones, and not every one. The table shows 150,000 to 200,000 clones, with 85% occurring only once. Sequencing was performed on peripheral blood. The receptors here all came from a man aged 55-75 years with COVID-19, enrolled during active disease.

The CDR3 loop is CASTPRSPTLEANVLTF. The CDR3, as DNA: TGTGCCAGCACCCCGAGGTCACCAACTCTGGAGGCCAACGTCCTGACTTTC. This sequence joins TRBV5-8 and TRBJ2-6; D is uncertain. Germline CDR1 is SGHTS and CDR2 is YDEGEE. Deletions cut 6 bases from V and 6 bases from J, with 22 bases between. The CDR3 is 17 residues long.

The chain uses TRBV7-8 and TRBJ2-5, with D uncertain. The CDR3 totals 15 residues. Deletions cut 2 bases from V and 2 bases from J, with 12 bases between. The germline V gene has CDR1 SGHVS and CDR2 FQNEAQ. CDR3 residues: CASSLHGVRQETQYF. DNA for the CDR3: TGTGCCAGCAGCTTACACGGCGTGAGGCAAGAGACCCAGTACTTC. The full variable domain, rest sourced from reference TRBV7-8 and TRBJ2-5, is GAGVSQSPRYKVAKRGQDVALRCDPISGHVSLFWYQQALGQGPEFLTYFQNEAQLDKSGLPSDRFFAERPEGSVSTLKIQRTQQEDSAVYLCASSLHGVRQETQYFGPGTRLLVL.

The V and J genes are TRBV29-1 and TRBJ1-3; 7 bases are a match to TRBD1. Trimming cost V 4 bases and J 4 bases; bases outside gene matches: 4. CDR1 and CDR2 from the germline V gene are SQVTM and ANQGSEA. The CDR3 length is 13 residues. CDR3 nucleotide sequence: TGCAGCGTTGGACAGGGCAGGGGAAACACCATATATTTT. Its translation: CSVGQGRGNTIYF.

This clone was picked up one time. The chain links TRBV7-7 to TRBJ2-1, with 10 bases identical to TRBD1. After removal of 4 bases from V and 7 bases from J, the junction contained 7 bases not matched to a gene. The CDR3 is 15 amino acids. Germline assignment: CDR1 SSHAT and CDR2 FNYEAQ (reference sequence). CDR3 in amino acids: CASSSAGTGANEQFF. CDR3 in DNA: TGTGCCAGCAGCTCCGCCGGGACAGGGGCGAATGAGCAGTTCTTC.

The chain joins TRBV3-1 (or the pseudogene TRBV3-2) to TRBJ1-4; maybe TRBD1 (5 bases). Per germline, CDR1 LGHDT and CDR2 YNNKEL (reference sequence). V lost 0 bases, J lost 9 bases, and 23 bases lay in between. The CDR3 covers 18 residues. The CDR3 region is CASSQDPALGPVMKKLFF. CDR3 bases: TGTGCCAGCAGCCAAGATCCCGCCCTGGGGCCCGTGATGAAAAAACTGTTTTTT.

The genes are TRBV30 and TRBJ2-1, with 8 bases fitting TRBD1. The length of the CDR3 is 15 residues. V lost 0 bases, J lost 1 base, and 2 bases stayed unmatched. Germline-derived CDR1 and CDR2 are GTSNPN and SVGIG (reference sequence). This CDR3 reads CAWSVTGGSYNEQFF. CDR3 nucleotide sequence: TGTGCCTGGAGTGTAACAGGGGGATCCTACAATGAGCAGTTCTTC.

The chain uses TRBV6-2 or TRBV6-3 and TRBJ2-7; possible D gene TRBD2, 6 bases. CDR1 and CDR2 from the germline V gene are MNHEY and SVGEGT. The V and J ends lost 5 bases and 5 bases respectively, with 16 bases between them. CDR3 length: 14 amino acids. CDR3 in amino acids: CASSRSGTADEQYF. CDR3 nucleotide sequence: TGTGCCAGCAGTCGATCGGGGACTGCTGACGAGCAGTACTTC.

The gene calls are TRBV6-5 and TRBJ2-3; TRBD1 agrees at 7 bases. The CDR3 is 15 amino acids. Germline loops: CDR1 MNHEY, CDR2 SVGAGI. V dropped 7 bases and J dropped 3; count of bases not matched to a gene: 10. This chain's CDR3 is CASTVRQGVTDTQYF. The CDR3 region has the DNA TGTGCCAGCACTGTTAGACAGGGTGTAACAGATACGCAGTATTTT.

V is TRBV13 and J is TRBJ2-1; TRBD2 matches at 11 bases. CDR1 is PRHDT and CDR2 is FYEKMQ in the germline V gene (reference sequence). The CDR3 sequence is 16 residues long. With 4 bases clipped from V and 8 bases from J, the junction kept 10 bases outside the gene matches. The CDR3 is CASSSPLAGVFDEQFF. In DNA, the CDR3 is TGTGCCAGCAGCTCCCCACTAGCGGGAGTCTTCGATGAGCAGTTCTTC. Full variable domain (rest looked up from reference TRBV13 and TRBJ2-1): AAGVIQSPRHLIKEKRETATLKCYPIPRHDTVYWYQQGPGQDPQFLISFYEKMQSDKGSIPDRFSAQQFSDYHSELNMSSLELGDSALYFCASSSPLAGVFDEQFFGPGTRLTVL.

The genes are TRBV28 and TRBJ1-2; D gene unclear. Germline V CDR1 and CDR2: MDHEN, SYDVKM. V was trimmed by 7 bases and J by 1 base, leaving 10 bases between them. This CDR3 is 13 amino acids long. The DNA for the CDR3 is TGTGCCAGCACCCCCCTAAGTAACTATGGCTACACCTTC. The encoded protein is CASTPLSNYGYTF.

This chain connects TRBV27 to TRBJ1-2; 12 positions match TRBD1. This CDR3 has 14 amino acids. The V and J ends lost 0 bases and 7 bases, in that order; junction bases with no gene match: 0. The germline CDR1 and CDR2 sequences are MNHEY and SMNVEV (reference sequence). The CDR3 sequence: CASSLSGQGAGYTF. CDR3 DNA: TGTGCCAGCAGTTTATCGGGACAGGGGGCTGGCTACACCTTC.

This clone showed up just once. The chain has TRBV5-1 and TRBJ1-1; TRBD1 matches 9 bases. CDR1 is SGHRS, CDR2 YFSETQ, per germline. With V trimmed by 4 bases and J by 2 bases, 6 bases remained unmatched. The length of the CDR3 is 15 residues. Here the CDR3 DNA reads TGCGCCAGCAGCATCGAGGGACAGGGAAACACTGAAGCTTTCTTT. Translated, it gives CASSIEGQGNTEAFF.

The rearrangement links TRBV3-1 (or the pseudogene TRBV3-2) to TRBJ2-7; 7 nucleotides agree with TRBD2. V dropped 2 bases and J dropped 5; count of bases not matched to a gene: 9. In germline, CDR1 is LGHDT, CDR2 YNNKEL (reference sequence). The CDR3 consists of 15 residues. The DNA of the CDR3 is TGTGCCAGCAGCCAAACCCCGGGGGGTAGTAACGAGCAGTACTTC. This codes for CASSQTPGGSNEQYF.

The chain is built from TRBV5-1 and TRBJ2-5; D is unclear. Trimming shortened V by 4 bases and J by 0 bases, and 10 bases separated the two germline ends. Germline V gene lookup returns CDR1 SGHRS and CDR2 YFSETQ. The CDR3 totals 14 residues. CDR3 in DNA: TGCGCCAGCAGCCTAGAACCGTACCAAGAGACCCAGTACTTC. Amino acid sequence: CASSLEPYQETQYF. Together with reference TRBV5-1 and TRBJ2-5, the CDR3 gives the full variable domain: KAGVTQTPRYLIKTRGQQVTLSCSPISGHRSVSWYQQTPGQGLQFLFEYFSETQRNKGNFPGRFSGRQFSNSRSEMNVSTLELGDSALYLCASSLEPYQETQYFGPGTRLLVL.

This clone came up once. An end of the junction differs from the germline gene, which may be a read error. The rearrangement links TRBV10-3 to TRBJ1-5; D gene uncertain. CDR3 length: 15 amino acids. CDR1 is ENHRY and CDR2 is SYGVKD in the germline V gene. CDR3 loop: CAISESRGSNQSQHF. Here the CDR3 DNA reads TGTGCCATCAGTGAGTCCCGGGGAAGCAATCAGTCCCAGCATTTT.

This rearrangement joins TRBV2 to TRBJ1-5; TRBD1 agrees at 9 bases. V trimming: 7 bases; J trimming: 4 bases; junction bases outside the gene matches: 5. Germline-derived CDR1 and CDR2 are SNHLY and FYNNEI. The CDR3 extends over 14 amino acids. The CDR3 DNA is TGTGCCAGCAACGGGGACAGGGCTAATCAGCCCCAGCATTTT. Translating it yields CASNGDRANQPQHF.

The rearrangement links TRBV28 to TRBJ1-2; D uncertain. There are 14 residues in the CDR3. V gave up 4 bases and J gave up 4 bases, with 13 bases separating them. CDR1 and CDR2 from the germline V gene are MDHEN and SYDVKM. CDR3 in amino acids: CASSSLRLGYGYTF. The CDR3 coding sequence is TGTGCCAGCAGTTCCCTCAGGTTGGGCTATGGCTACACCTTC.

The sample holds one count of this clone. The chain is built from TRBV7-9 and TRBJ1-1, with D tentatively TRBD1 (6 bases). The V end was cut by 5 bases, the J end by 3 bases, with 13 bases between. The germline CDR1 and CDR2 sequences are SEHNR and FQNEAQ (reference sequence). The CDR3 contains 14 residues. The chain's CDR3 is CASSLDSADTEAFF. The CDR3 nucleotides are TGTGCCAGCAGCCTGGACAGTGCTGACACTGAAGCTTTCTTT.

This clone was detected once. The gene calls are TRBV10-1 and TRBJ2-3; D unresolved. Germline CDR1 and CDR2: WNHNN and SYGVQD (reference sequence). The CDR3 totals 15 residues. Between the trimmed V and J ends, which lost 0 bases and 0 bases, there was a span of 7 bases. Here the CDR3 reads CASSESVVSTDTQYF. The CDR3 bases are TGCGCCAGCAGTGAGTCGGTAGTGAGCACAGATACGCAGTATTTT.

The chain joins TRBV5-1 to TRBJ2-5; D remains unclear. The V gene's germline CDR1 is SGHRS and CDR2 YFSETQ. The CDR3 is 14 residues long. Between the trimmed V and J ends, which lost 0 bases and 3 bases, there was a span of 9 bases. The CDR3 loop is CASSLASMEETQYF. The CDR3, as DNA: TGCGCCAGCAGCTTGGCCTCTATGGAAGAGACCCAGTACTTC.

CDR3 region: CASSLGSRDTEAFF. The CDR3, as DNA: TGTGCCAGCAGCTTGGGTTCCAGGGACACTGAAGCTTTCTTT. The gene calls are TRBV5-6 and TRBJ1-1; D perhaps matches TRBD1 (5 bases). The germline V gene has CDR1 SGHDT and CDR2 YYEEEE. There are 14 residues in the CDR3. Trimming shortened V by 0 bases and J by 3 bases, and 9 bases separated the two germline ends.

This sequence joins TRBV7-2 and TRBJ1-1; 9 positions agree with TRBD1. This CDR3 region has 15 residues. Trimming at V came to 1 base and at J to 5 bases, leaving 5 bases not matched to a gene. Germline CDR1 is SGHTA and CDR2 is FQGNSA. The CDR3 sequence is CASSLGGQGRTEAFF. The CDR3 DNA sequence: TGTGCCAGCAGCTTAGGGGGACAGGGTCGAACTGAAGCTTTCTTT.

V is TRBV28 and J is TRBJ2-7; 10 nucleotides match TRBD1. V lost 6 bases, J lost 2 bases, and 7 bases stayed unmatched. The CDR3 is 15 amino acids. Germline CDR1 MDHEN, CDR2 SYDVKM. The CDR3 DNA follows: TGTGCCAGCAGCTACACTGGGACAGGGGCCTACGAGCAGTACTTC. Encoded protein: CASSYTGTGAYEQYF.

This chain uses TRBV27 with TRBJ2-3; 8 bases line up with TRBD1. With V trimmed by 2 bases and J by 2 bases, 6 bases remained unmatched. The CDR3 spans 16 residues. Germline V gives CDR1 MNHEY, CDR2 SMNVEV (reference sequence). As DNA, the CDR3 is TGTGCCAGCAGTTTAACACGACAGGGGCTCACAGATACGCAGTATTTT. Amino acids: CASSLTRQGLTDTQYF.

The CDR3 loop reads CASSLGAPTSYEQYF. In DNA form, the CDR3 reads TGTGCCAGCAGCTTAGGGGCACCAACCTCCTACGAGCAGTACTTC. The chain employs TRBV7-2 and TRBJ2-7, with D unclear. Germline V lookup: CDR1 SGHTA, CDR2 FQGNSA. V lost 1 base to trimming and J lost 0 bases, with 10 bases between them. This CDR3 has 15 amino acids.

The CDR3 protein is CASSPGRNEKLFF. DNA of the CDR3: TGTGCCAGCAGCCCCGGGAGAAATGAAAAACTGTTTTTT. The rearrangement joins TRBV19 to TRBJ1-4; no clear D. Germline values: CDR1 LNHDA, CDR2 SQIVND (reference sequence). Trimming stripped 9 bases from V and 5 bases from J, with 13 bases between. The CDR3 runs 13 residues. Combining the CDR3 with reference TRBV19 and TRBJ1-4 gives the whole variable domain DGGITQSPKYLFRKEGQNVTLSCEQNLNHDAMYWYRQDPGQGLRLIYYSQIVNDFQKGDIAEGYSVSREKKESFPLTVTSAQKNPTAFYLCASSPGRNEKLFFGSGTQLSVL.

This chain joins TRBV4-1 and TRBJ2-1; 10 bases are shared with TRBD2. The V segment lost 0 bases and the J segment 4 bases; nucleotides outside the gene matches: 3. CDR1 and CDR2 (germline): MGHRA, YSYEKL. The CDR3 extends over 16 amino acids. CDR3 nucleotides: TGCGCCAGCAGCCAAGATTCTAGCGGGGGATACAATGAGCAGTTCTTC. Its translation: CASSQDSSGGYNEQFF.

This clone was recorded a few times. The rearrangement uses TRBV27 and TRBJ1-1; 7 positions agree with TRBD1. V dropped 7 bases and J dropped 0; count of bases not matched to a gene: 11. The germline V gene has CDR1 MNHEY and CDR2 SMNVEV (reference sequence). The CDR3 loop spans 16 amino acids. CDR3 region: CASKKMTGTMNTEAFF. CDR3 in DNA: TGTGCCAGCAAGAAAATGACAGGGACCATGAACACTGAAGCTTTCTTT.

The rearrangement links TRBV5-6 to TRBJ1-2; 7 bases line up with TRBD1. CDR3 size: 15 residues. In germline, CDR1 is SGHDT, CDR2 YYEEEE. V lost 4 bases and J lost 3; bases outside the gene matches: 9. CDR3 DNA: TGTGCCAGCAGCACCGCCGACAGGGTATACTATGGCTACACCTTC. Its protein is CASSTADRVYYGYTF. The full variable domain, in which reference TRBV5-6 and TRBJ1-2 provide the parts outside the CDR3, is DAGVTQSPTHLIKTRGQQVTLRCSPKSGHDTVSWYQQALGQGPQFIFQYYEEEERQRGNFPDRFSGHQFPNYSSELNVNALLLGDSALYLCASSTADRVYYGYTFGSGTRLTVV.

This chain uses TRBV6-6 with TRBJ1-2; 7 nucleotides match TRBD1. The germline V gene encodes CDR1 MNHNY and CDR2 SVGAGI (reference sequence). After removal of 6 bases from V and 3 bases from J, the junction contained 4 bases not matched to a gene. The length of the CDR3 is 13 residues. CDR3 nucleotides: TGTGCCAGCAGCCAAGACAGGGACTATGGCTACACCTTC. Amino acid sequence: CASSQDRDYGYTF.